This is a list of T cell receptor beta chains from one sample in a study of T cells in Graves' hyperthyroidism and ophthalmopathy. A single record per CDR3 protein comes from TCRdb applying MiXCR to the multiplex PCR reads. The repertoire holds under 650,000 distinct CDR3 sequences, with around 16% as singletons. Sequencing used blood. These receptor sequences come from a woman under 40 with Graves' hyperthyroidism. Each CDR3 is given with its conserved first and last residue. The D gene is left open where the match is weak. A row's size may be missing; if present it is once, few, many or a size class.

cdr3_length j_call d_call v_call clone_size cdr3_aa cdr3_nt
13 TRBJ1-1 NA TRBV5-5 many CASSSSPNTEAFF TGTGCCAGCAGCTCCTCACCGAACACTGAAGCTTTCTTT
17 TRBJ2-1 TRBD2 TRBV11-2 many CASSSRASGNLNNEQFF TGTGCCAGCAGCTCGCGGGCTAGCGGGAATTTAAACAATGAGCAGTTCTTC
18 TRBJ2-7 TRBD2 TRBV5-6 NA CANSSYRGGRTISYEQYF TGTGCCAACAGCTCCTATCGGGGGGGACGGACCATCTCCTACGAGCAGTACTTC
15 TRBJ1-5 TRBD1 TRBV6-2/TRBV6-3 NA CASSYSGQLHQPQHF TGTGCCAGCAGTTACTCGGGACAGCTTCATCAGCCCCAGCATTTT
15 TRBJ1-2 NA TRBV5-5 few CASSLVQAANYGYTF TGTGCCAGCAGCTTGGTCCAGGCAGCTAACTATGGCTACACCTTC
13 TRBJ2-5 TRBD2 TRBV7-6 many CASSRAGQETQYF TGTGCCAGCAGCCGAGCGGGGCAAGAGACCCAGTACTTC
16 TRBJ2-7 NA TRBV6-2/TRBV6-3 NA CASSSLANQGFYEQYF TGTGCCAGCAGTTCCCTCGCGAACCAGGGGTTCTACGAGCAGTACTTC
14 TRBJ2-3 TRBD1 TRBV18 many CASSMTGGTDTQYF TGTGCCAGCTCCATGACAGGGGGCACAGATACGCAGTATTTT
20 TRBJ2-2 TRBD2 TRBV10-1 NA CAGSDSQLAGGPANTGELFF TGCGCCGGCAGTGATTCCCAACTAGCGGGAGGGCCGGCGAACACCGGGGAGCTGTTTTTT
16 TRBJ1-5 TRBD1 TRBV6-2/TRBV6-3 few CASSYSGTGYIQPQHF TGTGCCAGCAGTTACTCTGGGACAGGGTATATTCAGCCCCAGCATTTT
12 TRBJ1-1 NA TRBV29-1 many CSVALGVSEAFF TGCAGCGTTGCGTTAGGGGTTTCTGAAGCTTTCTTT
17 TRBJ2-3 TRBD2 TRBV25-1 few CASSEIGAGLVTDTQYF TGTGCCAGCAGTGAAATAGGGGCGGGACTAGTCACAGATACGCAGTATTTT
15 TRBJ2-5 TRBD1 TRBV27 many CASSPRTGGPSSQYF TGTGCCAGCAGTCCCCGTACAGGGGGCCCCAGTTCCCAGTACTTC
14 TRBJ2-3 NA TRBV19 few CASSDQGVTDTQYF TGTGCCAGTAGTGATCAGGGAGTGACAGATACGCAGTATTTT
14 TRBJ2-7 TRBD1 TRBV20-1 many CSAPQGTGDYEQYF TGCAGTGCACCCCAAGGGACAGGGGACTACGAGCAGTACTTC
16 TRBJ2-3 NA TRBV6-5 NA CASSFGGPADADTQYF TGTGCCAGCAGTTTCGGGGGTCCAGCAGATGCAGATACGCAGTATTTT
14 TRBJ1-1 NA TRBV11-3 NA CASSFRGRGTEAFF TGTGCCAGCAGCTTCCGAGGGCGCGGAACTGAAGCTTTCTTT
12 TRBJ1-2 NA TRBV20-1 many CSAVQGRYGYTF TGCAGTGCAGTACAAGGGAGATATGGCTACACCTTC
15 TRBJ2-2 NA TRBV14 few CASSHQPMNTGELFF TGTGCCAGCAGCCACCAGCCGATGAACACCGGGGAGCTGTTTTTT
15 TRBJ2-1 NA TRBV9 NA CASSSMGLGNNEQFF TGTGCCAGCAGCTCCATGGGACTGGGAAACAATGAGCAGTTCTTC
14 TRBJ2-2 NA TRBV2 many CASGVGRNTGELFF TGTGCCAGCGGCGTCGGGAGGAACACCGGGGAGCTGTTTTTT
15 TRBJ2-7 TRBD1 TRBV27 many CASSLTRTGDYEQYF TGTGCCAGCAGTCTAACCCGGACAGGGGACTACGAGCAGTACTTC
13 TRBJ2-1 NA TRBV29-1 few CSVLRRLYNEQFF TGCAGCGTTCTCCGGCGCCTCTACAATGAGCAGTTCTTC
15 TRBJ2-7 TRBD2 TRBV13 few CASSLRGDGFYEQYF TGTGCCAGCAGCTTACGGGGGGACGGATTTTACGAGCAGTACTTC
14 TRBJ2-3 NA TRBV20-1 NA CSAFSRLGTDTQYF TGCAGTGCCTTCAGTAGGCTGGGCACAGATACGCAGTATTTT
14 TRBJ2-1 NA TRBV10-3 many CAISGGSSYNEQFF TGTGCCATCAGTGGGGGGAGCTCCTACAATGAGCAGTTCTTC
13 TRBJ2-7 TRBD1 TRBV2 many CASSQMTGHEQYF TGTGCCAGCAGCCAGATGACAGGGCACGAGCAGTACTTC
13 TRBJ2-1 NA TRBV5-1 NA CASSSDSLDEQFF TGCGCCAGCAGCTCGGATTCGCTAGATGAGCAGTTCTTC
14 TRBJ2-1 TRBD2 TRBV5-1 few CATLSGRGAHEQFF TGCGCCACCCTTAGCGGGAGGGGAGCCCATGAGCAGTTCTTC
14 TRBJ2-1 NA TRBV7-3 few CASSVSPSYNEQFF TGTGCCAGCAGCGTCTCACCGTCCTACAATGAGCAGTTCTTC
14 TRBJ2-2 TRBD1 TRBV2 many CATRQGTNTGELFF TGTGCCACTCGACAGGGGACGAACACCGGGGAGCTGTTTTTT
14 TRBJ2-5 NA TRBV4-1 few CASSRLRPQETQYF TGCGCCAGCAGCCGATTGAGACCTCAAGAGACCCAGTACTTC
12 TRBJ1-1 NA TRBV7-8 many CASSTRTGEAFF TGTGCCAGCAGCACACGGACGGGTGAAGCTTTCTTT
14 TRBJ2-3 NA TRBV5-6 many CASIQTPSRDTQYF TGTGCCAGCATTCAGACCCCGTCCAGAGATACGCAGTATTTT
18 TRBJ1-5 NA TRBV12-5 many CASGLVITGPYSNQPQHF TGTGCTAGTGGTTTGGTAATCACAGGGCCTTATAGCAATCAGCCCCAGCATTTT
17 TRBJ2-3 NA TRBV6-4 few CASSERLVSGSTDTQYF TGTGCCAGCAGTGAGCGACTAGTTTCTGGTTCCACAGATACGCAGTATTTT
14 TRBJ2-7 NA TRBV11-2 many CASSLGGAGYEQYF TGTGCCAGCAGCTTAGGGGGGGCTGGATACGAGCAGTACTTC
13 TRBJ2-1 NA TRBV10-3 many CAISEDESNEQFF TGTGCCATCAGTGAGGATGAATCGAATGAGCAGTTCTTC